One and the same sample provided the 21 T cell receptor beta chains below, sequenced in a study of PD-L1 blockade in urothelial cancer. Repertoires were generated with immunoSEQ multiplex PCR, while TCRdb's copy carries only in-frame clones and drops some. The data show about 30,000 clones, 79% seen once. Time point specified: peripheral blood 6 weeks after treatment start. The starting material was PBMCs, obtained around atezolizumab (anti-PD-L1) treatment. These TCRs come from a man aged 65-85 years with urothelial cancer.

The CDR3 here is CASSTGQGTEAFF. CDR3 DNA sequence: TGTGCCAGCAGTACGGGACAGGGAACTGAAGCTTTCTTT. This chain links TRBV2 with TRBJ1-1; 9 bases line up with TRBD1. The junction had 3 bases not matched to a gene; V was cut back by 5 bases and J by 5 bases. The CDR3 has 13 amino acids. Germline V CDR1 and CDR2: SNHLY, FYNNEI.

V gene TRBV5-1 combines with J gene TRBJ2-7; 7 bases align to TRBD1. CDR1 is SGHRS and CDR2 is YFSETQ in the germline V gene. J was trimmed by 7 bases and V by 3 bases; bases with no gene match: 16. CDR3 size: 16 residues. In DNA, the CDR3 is TGCGCCAGCAGCTGGACAGGCAGGGGGACCGGGGAGGAGCAGTACTTC. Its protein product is CASSWTGRGTGEEQYF.

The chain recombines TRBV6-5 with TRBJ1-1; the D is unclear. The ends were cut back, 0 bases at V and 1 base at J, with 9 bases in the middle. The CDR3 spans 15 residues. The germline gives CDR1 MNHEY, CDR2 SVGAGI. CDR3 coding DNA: TGTGCCAGCAGTTACTCGCCAGGATCGAACACTGAAGCTTTCTTT. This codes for CASSYSPGSNTEAFF.

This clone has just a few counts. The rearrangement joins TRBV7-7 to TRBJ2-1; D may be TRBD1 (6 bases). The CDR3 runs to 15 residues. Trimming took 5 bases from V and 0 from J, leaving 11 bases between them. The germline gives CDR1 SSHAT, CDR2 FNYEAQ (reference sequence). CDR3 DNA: TGTGCCAGCAGCCCGGACAGCCTCTCCTACAATGAGCAGTTCTTC. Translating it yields CASSPDSLSYNEQFF.

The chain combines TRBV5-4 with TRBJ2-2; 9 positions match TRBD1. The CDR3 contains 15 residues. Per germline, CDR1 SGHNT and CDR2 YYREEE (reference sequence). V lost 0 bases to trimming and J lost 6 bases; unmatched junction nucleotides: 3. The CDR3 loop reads CASSLGDRVAGELFF. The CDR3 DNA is TGTGCCAGCAGCTTGGGGGACAGGGTCGCCGGGGAGCTGTTTTTT.

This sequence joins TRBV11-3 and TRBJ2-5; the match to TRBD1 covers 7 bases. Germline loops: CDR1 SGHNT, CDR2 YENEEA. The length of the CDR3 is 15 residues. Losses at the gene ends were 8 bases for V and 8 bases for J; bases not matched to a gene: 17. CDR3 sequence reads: CASGPSGTAYDTQYF. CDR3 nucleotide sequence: TGTGCCAGCGGCCCTTCCGGGACAGCCTATGACACCCAGTACTTC.

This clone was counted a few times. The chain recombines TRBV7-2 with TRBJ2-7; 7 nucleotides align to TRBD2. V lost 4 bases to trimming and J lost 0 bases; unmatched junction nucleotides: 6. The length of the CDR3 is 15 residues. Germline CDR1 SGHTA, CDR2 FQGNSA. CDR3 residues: CASSSSGLSSYEQYF. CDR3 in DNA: TGTGCCAGCAGCTCTAGCGGTCTAAGCTCCTACGAGCAGTACTTC.

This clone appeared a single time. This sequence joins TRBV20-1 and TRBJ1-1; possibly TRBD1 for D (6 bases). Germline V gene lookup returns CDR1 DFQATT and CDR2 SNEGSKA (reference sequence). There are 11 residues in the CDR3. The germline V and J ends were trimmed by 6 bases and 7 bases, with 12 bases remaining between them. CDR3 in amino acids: CSAADRSEAFF. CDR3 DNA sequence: TGCAGTGCAGCCGACAGGAGTGAAGCTTTCTTT.

The CDR3 DNA reads TGTGCCAGCAGCCCAACACAGGGGTCGGGGTTCTACACCTTC. Translated, it gives CASSPTQGSGFYTF. The chain carries TRBV7-2 and TRBJ1-2; 7 nucleotides agree with TRBD1. V shed 5 bases, J shed 10 bases, and the junction held 13 bases outside the gene matches. Looked up from germline, CDR1 is SGHTA and CDR2 is FQGNSA. This CDR3 contains 14 residues.

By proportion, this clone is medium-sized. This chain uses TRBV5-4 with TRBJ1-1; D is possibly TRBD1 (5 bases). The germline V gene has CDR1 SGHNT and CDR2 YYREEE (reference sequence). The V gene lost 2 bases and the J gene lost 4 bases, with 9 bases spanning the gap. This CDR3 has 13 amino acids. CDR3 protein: CASSLGGGTEAFF. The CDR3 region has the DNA TGTGCCAGCAGCTTAGGCGGGGGCACTGAAGCTTTCTTT.

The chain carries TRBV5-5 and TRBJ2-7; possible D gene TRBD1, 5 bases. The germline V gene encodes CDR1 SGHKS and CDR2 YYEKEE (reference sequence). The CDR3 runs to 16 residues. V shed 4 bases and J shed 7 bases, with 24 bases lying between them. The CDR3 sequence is CASSTQPQGQIREQYF. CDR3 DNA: TGTGCCAGCAGCACACAGCCCCAGGGTCAAATACGGGAGCAGTACTTC.

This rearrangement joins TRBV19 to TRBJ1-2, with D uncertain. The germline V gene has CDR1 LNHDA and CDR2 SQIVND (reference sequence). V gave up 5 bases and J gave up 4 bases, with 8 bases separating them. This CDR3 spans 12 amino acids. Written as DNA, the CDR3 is TGTGCCAGTAGTCCCTTCAGCTATGGCTACACCTTC. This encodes CASSPFSYGYTF. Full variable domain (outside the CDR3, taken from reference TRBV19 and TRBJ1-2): DGGITQSPKYLFRKEGQNVTLSCEQNLNHDAMYWYRQDPGQGLRLIYYSQIVNDFQKGDIAEGYSVSREKKESFPLTVTSAQKNPTAFYLCASSPFSYGYTFGSGTRLTVV.

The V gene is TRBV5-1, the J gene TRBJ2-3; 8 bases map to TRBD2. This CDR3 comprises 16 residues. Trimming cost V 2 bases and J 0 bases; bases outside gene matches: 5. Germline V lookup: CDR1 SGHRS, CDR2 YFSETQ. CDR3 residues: CASSFGSGVSTDTQYF. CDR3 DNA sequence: TGCGCCAGCAGCTTCGGTAGCGGGGTGAGCACAGATACGCAGTATTTT.

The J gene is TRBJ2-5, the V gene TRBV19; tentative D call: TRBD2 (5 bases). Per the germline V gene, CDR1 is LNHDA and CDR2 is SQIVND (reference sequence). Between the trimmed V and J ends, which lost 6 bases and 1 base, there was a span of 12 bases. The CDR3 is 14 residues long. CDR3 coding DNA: TGTGCCAGTAGCCGAGGAGGACCCCAAGAGACCCAGTACTTC. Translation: CASSRGGPQETQYF.

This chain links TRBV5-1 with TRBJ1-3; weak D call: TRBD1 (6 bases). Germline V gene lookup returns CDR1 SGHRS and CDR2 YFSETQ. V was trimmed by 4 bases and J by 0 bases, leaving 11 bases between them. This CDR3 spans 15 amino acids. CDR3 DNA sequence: TGCGCCAGCAGCCCGACAGGTAGCTCTGGAAACACCATATATTTT. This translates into CASSPTGSSGNTIYF.

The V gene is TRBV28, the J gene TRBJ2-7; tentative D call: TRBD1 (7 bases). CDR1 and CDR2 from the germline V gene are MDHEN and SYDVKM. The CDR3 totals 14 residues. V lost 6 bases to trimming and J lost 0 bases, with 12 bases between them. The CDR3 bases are TGTGCCAGCAGCCCAGGGGGGAGCTCCTACGAGCAGTACTTC. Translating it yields CASSPGGSSYEQYF.

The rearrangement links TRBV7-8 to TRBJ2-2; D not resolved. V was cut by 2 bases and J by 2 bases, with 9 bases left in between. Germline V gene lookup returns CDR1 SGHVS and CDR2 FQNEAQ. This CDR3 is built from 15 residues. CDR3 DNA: TGTGCCAGCAGCTTATCGAGACTTAACACCGGGGAGCTGTTTTTT. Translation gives CASSLSRLNTGELFF.

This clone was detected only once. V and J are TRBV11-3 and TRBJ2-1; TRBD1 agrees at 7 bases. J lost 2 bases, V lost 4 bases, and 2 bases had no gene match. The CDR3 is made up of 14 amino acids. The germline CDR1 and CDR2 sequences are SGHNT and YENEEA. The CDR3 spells CASSSQGAYNEQFF. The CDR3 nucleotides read TGTGCCAGCAGCTCTCAGGGGGCCTACAATGAGCAGTTCTTC. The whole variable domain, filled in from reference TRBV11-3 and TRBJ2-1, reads EAGVVQSPRYKIIEKKQPVAFWCNPISGHNTLYWYLQNLGQGPELLIRYENEEAVDDSQLPKDRFSAERLKGVDSTLKIQPAELGDSAVYLCASSSQGAYNEQFFGPGTRLTVL.

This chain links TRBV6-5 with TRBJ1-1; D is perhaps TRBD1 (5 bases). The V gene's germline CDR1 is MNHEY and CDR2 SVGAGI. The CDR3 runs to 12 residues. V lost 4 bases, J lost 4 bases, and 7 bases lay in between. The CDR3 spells CASSSRVTEAFF. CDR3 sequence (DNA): TGTGCCAGCAGTTCCAGGGTCACTGAAGCTTTCTTT.

CDR3 amino acids: CASRSGRGGRGETQYF. CDR3 DNA sequence: TGTGCCAGTCGATCGGGGAGGGGGGGGCGCGGAGAGACCCAGTACTTC. The chain joins TRBV19 to TRBJ2-5; D may be TRBD2 (7 bases). The CDR3 extends over 16 amino acids. In germline, CDR1 is LNHDA, CDR2 SQIVND (reference sequence). Trimming stripped 8 bases from V and 4 bases from J, with 23 bases between.

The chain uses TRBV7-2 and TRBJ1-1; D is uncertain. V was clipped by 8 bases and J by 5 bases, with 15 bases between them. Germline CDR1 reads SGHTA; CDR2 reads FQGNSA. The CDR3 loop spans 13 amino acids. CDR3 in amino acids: CASGADLGTEAFF. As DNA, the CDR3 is TGTGCCAGCGGCGCCGATCTAGGTACTGAAGCTTTCTTT.